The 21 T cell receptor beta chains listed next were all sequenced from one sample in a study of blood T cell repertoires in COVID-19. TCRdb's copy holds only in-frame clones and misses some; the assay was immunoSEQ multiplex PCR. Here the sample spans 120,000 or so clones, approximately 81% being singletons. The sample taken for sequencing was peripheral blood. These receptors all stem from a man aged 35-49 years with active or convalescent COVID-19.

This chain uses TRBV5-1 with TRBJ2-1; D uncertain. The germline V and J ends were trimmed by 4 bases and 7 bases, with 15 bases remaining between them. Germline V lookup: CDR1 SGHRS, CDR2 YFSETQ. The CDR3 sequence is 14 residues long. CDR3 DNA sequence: TGCGCCAGCAGCACGAGTCTAGTCCAGAATGAGCAGTTCTTC. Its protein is CASSTSLVQNEQFF.

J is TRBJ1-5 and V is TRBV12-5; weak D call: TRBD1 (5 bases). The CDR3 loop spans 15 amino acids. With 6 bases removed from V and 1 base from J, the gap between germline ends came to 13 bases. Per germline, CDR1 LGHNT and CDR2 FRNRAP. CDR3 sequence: CASGKSGGSNQPQHF. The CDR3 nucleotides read TGTGCTAGTGGCAAAAGTGGGGGGAGCAATCAGCCCCAGCATTTT.

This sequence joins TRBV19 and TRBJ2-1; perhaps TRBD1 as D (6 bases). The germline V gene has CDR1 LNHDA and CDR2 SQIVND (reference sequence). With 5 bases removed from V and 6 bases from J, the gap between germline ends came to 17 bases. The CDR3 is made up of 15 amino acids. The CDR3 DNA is TGTGCCAGTAGTCAGCTTCAGACACAGGGCAATGAGCAGTTCTTC. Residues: CASSQLQTQGNEQFF. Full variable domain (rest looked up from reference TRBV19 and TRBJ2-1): DGGITQSPKYLFRKEGQNVTLSCEQNLNHDAMYWYRQDPGQGLRLIYYSQIVNDFQKGDIAEGYSVSREKKESFPLTVTSAQKNPTAFYLCASSQLQTQGNEQFFGPGTRLTVL.

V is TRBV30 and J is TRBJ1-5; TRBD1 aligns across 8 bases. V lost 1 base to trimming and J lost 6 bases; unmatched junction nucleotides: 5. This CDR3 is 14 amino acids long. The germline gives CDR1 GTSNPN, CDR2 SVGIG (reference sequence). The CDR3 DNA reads TGTGCCTGGAGTGCAGGACAGGGAAGTCAGCCCCAGCATTTT. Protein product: CAWSAGQGSQPQHF.

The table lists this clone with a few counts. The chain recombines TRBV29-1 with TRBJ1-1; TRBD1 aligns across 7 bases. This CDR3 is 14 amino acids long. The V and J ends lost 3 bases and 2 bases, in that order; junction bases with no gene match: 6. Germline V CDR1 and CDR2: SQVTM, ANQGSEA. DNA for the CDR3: TGCAGCGTTGAGGGGACAGCTTATAACACTGAAGCTTTCTTT. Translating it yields CSVEGTAYNTEAFF.

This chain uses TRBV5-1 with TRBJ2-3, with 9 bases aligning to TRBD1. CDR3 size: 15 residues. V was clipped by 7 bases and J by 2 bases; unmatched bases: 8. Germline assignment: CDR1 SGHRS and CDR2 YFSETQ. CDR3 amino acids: CASYRDRALTDTQYF. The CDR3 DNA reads TGCGCCAGCTACCGGGACAGGGCCCTCACAGATACGCAGTATTTT.

CDR3 coding DNA: TGTGCCAGCGGGAGGGACTATTTCACAGATACGCAGTATTTT. This translates into CASGRDYFTDTQYF. The chain carries TRBV11-2 and TRBJ2-3; 7 positions match TRBD2. Per germline, CDR1 SGHAT and CDR2 FQNNGV. The CDR3 is 14 amino acids. V trimming: 8 bases; J trimming: 2 bases; junction bases outside the gene matches: 7.

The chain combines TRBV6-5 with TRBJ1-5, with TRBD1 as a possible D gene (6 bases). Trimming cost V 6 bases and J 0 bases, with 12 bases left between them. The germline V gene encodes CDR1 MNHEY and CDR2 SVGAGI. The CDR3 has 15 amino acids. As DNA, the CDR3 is TGTGCCAGCAGAGGGGGAGGGGGTAGCAATCAGCCCCAGCATTTT. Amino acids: CASRGGGGSNQPQHF.

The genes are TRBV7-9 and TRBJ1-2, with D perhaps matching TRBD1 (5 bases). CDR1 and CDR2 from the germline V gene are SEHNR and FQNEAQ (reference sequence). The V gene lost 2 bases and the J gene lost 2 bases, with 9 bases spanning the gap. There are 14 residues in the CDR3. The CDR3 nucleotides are TGTGCCAGCAGCTTATTGGCAGGGAACTATGGCTACACCTTC. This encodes CASSLLAGNYGYTF.

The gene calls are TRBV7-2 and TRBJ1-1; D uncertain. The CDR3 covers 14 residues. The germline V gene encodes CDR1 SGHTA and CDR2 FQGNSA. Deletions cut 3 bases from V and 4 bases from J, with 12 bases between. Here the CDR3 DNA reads TGTGCCAGCAGCTTCCCCCGGAGGCGCACTGAAGCTTTCTTT. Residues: CASSFPRRRTEAFF.

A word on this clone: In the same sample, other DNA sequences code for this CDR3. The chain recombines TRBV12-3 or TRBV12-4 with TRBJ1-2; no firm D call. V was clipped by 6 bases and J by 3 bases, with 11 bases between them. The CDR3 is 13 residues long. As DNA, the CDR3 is TGTGCCAGCAGCGTGAACCGGGACTATGGCTACACCTTC. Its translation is CASSVNRDYGYTF.

In nucleotides, the CDR3 is TGTGTCAGAAGCTGTCCCCGGGACAGGGACTCGCCCCAGCATTTT. Translating it yields CVRSCPRDRDSPQHF. The chain recombines TRBV7-5 with TRBJ1-5; no check of the table's D call, TRBD1, against the DNA was made. TRBV7-5 is noted as a pseudogene. The length of the CDR3 is 15 residues.

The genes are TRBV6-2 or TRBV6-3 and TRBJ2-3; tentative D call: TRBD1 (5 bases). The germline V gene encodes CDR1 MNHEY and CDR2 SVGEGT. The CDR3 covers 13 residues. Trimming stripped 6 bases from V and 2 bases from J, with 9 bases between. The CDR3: CASSDSYTDTQYF. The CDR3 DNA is TGTGCCAGCAGCGACAGCTACACAGATACGCAGTATTTT.

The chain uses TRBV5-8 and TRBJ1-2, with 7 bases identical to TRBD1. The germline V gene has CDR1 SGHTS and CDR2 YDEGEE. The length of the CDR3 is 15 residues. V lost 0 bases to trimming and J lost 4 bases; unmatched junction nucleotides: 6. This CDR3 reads CASSLAGTATYGYTF. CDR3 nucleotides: TGTGCCAGCAGCTTGGCCGGGACAGCCACCTATGGCTACACCTTC.

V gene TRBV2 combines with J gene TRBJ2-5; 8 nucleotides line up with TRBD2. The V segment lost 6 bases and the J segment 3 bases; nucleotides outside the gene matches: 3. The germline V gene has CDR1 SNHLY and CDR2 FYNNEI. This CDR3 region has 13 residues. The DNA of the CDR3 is TGTGCCAGCAGGGTGGGACTAGAAGAGACCCAGTACTTC. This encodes CASRVGLEETQYF.

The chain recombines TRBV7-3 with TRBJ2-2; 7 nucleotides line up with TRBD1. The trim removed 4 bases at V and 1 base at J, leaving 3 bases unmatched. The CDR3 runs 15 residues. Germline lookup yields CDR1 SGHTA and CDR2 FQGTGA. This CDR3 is CASSSGQLNTGELFF. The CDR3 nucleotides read TGTGCCAGCAGCTCGGGACAGCTGAACACCGGGGAGCTGTTTTTT.

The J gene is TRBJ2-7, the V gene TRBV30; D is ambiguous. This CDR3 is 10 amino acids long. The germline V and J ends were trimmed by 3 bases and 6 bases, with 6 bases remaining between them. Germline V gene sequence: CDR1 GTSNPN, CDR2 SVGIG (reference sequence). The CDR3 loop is CAWSVREQYF. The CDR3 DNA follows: TGTGCCTGGAGCGTCCGCGAGCAGTACTTC.

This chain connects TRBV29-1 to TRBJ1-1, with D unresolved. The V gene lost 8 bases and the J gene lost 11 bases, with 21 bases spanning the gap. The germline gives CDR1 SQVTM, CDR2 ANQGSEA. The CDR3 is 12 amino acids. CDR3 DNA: TGCAGCCACAGCGAGGGCTCCACCCCTGCTTTCTTT. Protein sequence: CSHSEGSTPAFF.

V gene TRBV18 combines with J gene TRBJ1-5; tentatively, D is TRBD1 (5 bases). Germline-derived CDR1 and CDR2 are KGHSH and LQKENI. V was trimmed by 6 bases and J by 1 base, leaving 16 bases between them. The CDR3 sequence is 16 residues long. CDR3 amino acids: CASSGGGVFSNQPQHF. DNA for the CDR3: TGTGCCAGCTCTGGGGGAGGGGTGTTCAGCAATCAGCCCCAGCATTTT.

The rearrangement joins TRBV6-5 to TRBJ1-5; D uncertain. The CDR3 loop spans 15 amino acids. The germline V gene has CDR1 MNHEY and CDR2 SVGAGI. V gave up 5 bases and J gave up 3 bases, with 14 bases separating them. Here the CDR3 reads CASSTSGLPNQPQHF. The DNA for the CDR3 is TGTGCCAGCAGTACCTCAGGTCTCCCCAATCAGCCCCAGCATTTT.

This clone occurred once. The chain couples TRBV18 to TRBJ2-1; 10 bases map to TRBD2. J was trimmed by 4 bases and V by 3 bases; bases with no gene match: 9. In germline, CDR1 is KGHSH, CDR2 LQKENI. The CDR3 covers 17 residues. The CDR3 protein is CASSPRVLAGEYNEQFF. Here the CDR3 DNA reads TGTGCCAGCTCACCTCGAGTTCTAGCGGGGGAGTACAATGAGCAGTTCTTC.